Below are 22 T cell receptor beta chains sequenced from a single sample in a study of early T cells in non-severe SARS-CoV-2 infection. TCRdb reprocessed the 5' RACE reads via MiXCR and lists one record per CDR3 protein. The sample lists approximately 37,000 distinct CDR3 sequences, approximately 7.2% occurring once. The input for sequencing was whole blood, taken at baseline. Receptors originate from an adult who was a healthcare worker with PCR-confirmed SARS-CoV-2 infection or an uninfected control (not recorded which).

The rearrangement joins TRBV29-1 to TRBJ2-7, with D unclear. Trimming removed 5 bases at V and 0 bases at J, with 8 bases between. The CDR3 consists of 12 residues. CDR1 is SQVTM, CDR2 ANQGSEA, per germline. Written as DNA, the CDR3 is TGCAGCGTTAACACCCGCTCCTACGAGCAGTACTTC. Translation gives CSVNTRSYEQYF.

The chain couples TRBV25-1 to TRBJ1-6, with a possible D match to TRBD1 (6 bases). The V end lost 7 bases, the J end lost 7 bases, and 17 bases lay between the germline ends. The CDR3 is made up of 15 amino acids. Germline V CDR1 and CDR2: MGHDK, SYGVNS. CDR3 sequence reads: CASTPRGHTNSPLHF. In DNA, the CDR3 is TGTGCCAGCACACCCCGGGGGCACACCAATTCACCCCTCCACTTT.

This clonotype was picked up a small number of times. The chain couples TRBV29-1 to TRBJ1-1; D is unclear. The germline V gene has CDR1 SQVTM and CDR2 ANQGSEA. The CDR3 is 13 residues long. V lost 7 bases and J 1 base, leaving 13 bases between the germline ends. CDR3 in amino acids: CSAVEKENTEAFF. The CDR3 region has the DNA TGCAGCGCCGTTGAGAAGGAGAACACTGAAGCTTTCTTT.

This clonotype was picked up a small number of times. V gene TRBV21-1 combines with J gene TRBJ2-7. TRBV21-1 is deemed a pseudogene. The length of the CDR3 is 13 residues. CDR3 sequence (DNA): TGTGCCAGCAGCATAGACAACTCCTACGAGCAGTACTTC. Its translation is CASSIDNSYEQYF.

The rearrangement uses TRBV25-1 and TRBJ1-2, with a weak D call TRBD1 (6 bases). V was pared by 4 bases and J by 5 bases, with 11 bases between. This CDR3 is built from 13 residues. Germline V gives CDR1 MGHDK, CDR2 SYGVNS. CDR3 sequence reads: CASSGFTGYGYTF. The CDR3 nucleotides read TGTGCCAGCAGTGGATTTACAGGGTATGGCTACACCTTC.

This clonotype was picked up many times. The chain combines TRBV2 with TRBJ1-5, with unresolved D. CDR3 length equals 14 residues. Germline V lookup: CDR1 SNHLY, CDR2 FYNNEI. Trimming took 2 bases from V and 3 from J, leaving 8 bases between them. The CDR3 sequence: CASSERTDNQPQHF. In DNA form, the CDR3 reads TGTGCCAGCAGTGAAAGGACGGACAATCAGCCCCAGCATTTT.

The CDR3: CASSQQVTYNEQFF. For the CDR3, the DNA is TGTGCCAGCTCACAACAGGTTACCTACAATGAGCAGTTCTTC. The gene calls are TRBV18 and TRBJ2-1; the D gene is possibly TRBD1 (5 bases). Germline V CDR1 and CDR2: KGHSH, LQKENI. The CDR3 runs 14 residues. V shed 4 bases and J shed 2 bases, with 9 bases lying between them.

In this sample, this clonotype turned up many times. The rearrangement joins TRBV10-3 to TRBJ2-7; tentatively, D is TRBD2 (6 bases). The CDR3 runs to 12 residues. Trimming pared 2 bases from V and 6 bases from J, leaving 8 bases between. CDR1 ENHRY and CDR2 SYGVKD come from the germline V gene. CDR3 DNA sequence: TGTGCCATCAGTGAGCCCGGGGGCGAGCAGTACTTC. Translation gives CAISEPGGEQYF.

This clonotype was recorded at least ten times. CDR3 sequence: CASSLVSGARETQYF. The CDR3 nucleotides read TGTGCCAGCAGCTTAGTGTCGGGCGCTAGGGAGACCCAGTACTTC. V is TRBV11-2 and J is TRBJ2-5; D remains ambiguous. Germline values: CDR1 SGHAT, CDR2 FQNNGV. The CDR3 is made up of 15 amino acids. V shed 1 base and J shed 5 bases, with 14 bases lying between them.

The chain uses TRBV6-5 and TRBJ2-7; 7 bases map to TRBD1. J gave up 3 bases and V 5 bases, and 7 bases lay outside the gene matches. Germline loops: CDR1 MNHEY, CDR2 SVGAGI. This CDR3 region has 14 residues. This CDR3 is CASSPLGQNYEQYF. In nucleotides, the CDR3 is TGTGCCAGCAGTCCCTTGGGACAGAACTACGAGCAGTACTTC.

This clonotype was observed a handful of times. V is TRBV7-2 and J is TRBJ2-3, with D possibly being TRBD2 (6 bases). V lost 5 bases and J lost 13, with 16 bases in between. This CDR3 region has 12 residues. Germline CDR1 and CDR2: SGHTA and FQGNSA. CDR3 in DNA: TGTGCCAGCAGCGCGCTGGAGGGGCCCAAGTATTTT. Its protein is CASSALEGPKYF.

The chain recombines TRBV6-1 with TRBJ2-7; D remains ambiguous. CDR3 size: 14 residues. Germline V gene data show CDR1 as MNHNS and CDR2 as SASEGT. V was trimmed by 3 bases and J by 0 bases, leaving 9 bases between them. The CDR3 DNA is TGTGCCAGCAGTGACGAACCCCGCTCCTACGAGCAGTACTTC. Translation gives CASSDEPRSYEQYF.

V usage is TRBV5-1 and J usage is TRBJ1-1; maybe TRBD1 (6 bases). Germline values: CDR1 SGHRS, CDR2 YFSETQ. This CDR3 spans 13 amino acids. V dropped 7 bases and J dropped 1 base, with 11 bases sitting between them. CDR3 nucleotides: TGCGCCAGCGGGGGGACAAGGAACACTGAAGCTTTCTTT. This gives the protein CASGGTRNTEAFF.

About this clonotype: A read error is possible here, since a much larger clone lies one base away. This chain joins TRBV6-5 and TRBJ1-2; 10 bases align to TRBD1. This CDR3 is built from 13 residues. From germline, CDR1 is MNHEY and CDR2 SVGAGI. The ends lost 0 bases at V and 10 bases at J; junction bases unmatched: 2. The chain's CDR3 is CASSYSTGGDYTF. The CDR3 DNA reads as TGTGCCAGCAGTTACTCGACAGGGGGCGACTACACCTTC.

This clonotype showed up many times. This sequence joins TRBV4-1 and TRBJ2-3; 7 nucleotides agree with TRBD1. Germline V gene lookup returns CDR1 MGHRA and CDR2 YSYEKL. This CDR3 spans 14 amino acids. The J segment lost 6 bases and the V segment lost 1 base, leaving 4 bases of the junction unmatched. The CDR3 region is CASSQAGGRDTQYF. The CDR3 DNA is TGCGCCAGCAGCCAAGCAGGGGGTAGGGATACGCAGTATTTT.

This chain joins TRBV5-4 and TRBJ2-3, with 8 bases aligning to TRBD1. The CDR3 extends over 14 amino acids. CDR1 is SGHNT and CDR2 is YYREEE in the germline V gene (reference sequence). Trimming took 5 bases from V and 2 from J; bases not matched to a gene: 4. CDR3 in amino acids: CASRGGQDTDTQYF. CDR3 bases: TGTGCCAGCAGGGGGGGACAGGACACAGATACGCAGTATTTT.

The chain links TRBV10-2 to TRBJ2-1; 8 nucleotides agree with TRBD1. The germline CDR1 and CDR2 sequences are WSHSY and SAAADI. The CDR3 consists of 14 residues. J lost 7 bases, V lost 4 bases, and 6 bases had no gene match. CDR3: CASSVTGGRNEQFF. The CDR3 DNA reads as TGCGCCAGCAGTGTCACAGGGGGTAGAAATGAGCAGTTCTTC.

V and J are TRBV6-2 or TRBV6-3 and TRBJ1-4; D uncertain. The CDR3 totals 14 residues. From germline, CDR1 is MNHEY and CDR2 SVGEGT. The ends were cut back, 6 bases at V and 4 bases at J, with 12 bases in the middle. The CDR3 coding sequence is TGTGCCAGCAGCGCTGCCATGAGTAATGAAAAACTGTTTTTT. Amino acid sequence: CASSAAMSNEKLFF.

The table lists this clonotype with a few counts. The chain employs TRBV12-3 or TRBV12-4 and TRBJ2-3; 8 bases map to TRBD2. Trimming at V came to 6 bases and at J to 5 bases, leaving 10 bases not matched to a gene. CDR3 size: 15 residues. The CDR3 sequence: CASRRRRGGLDTQYF. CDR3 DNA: TGTGCCAGCAGACGCCGACGGGGGGGCTTAGATACGCAGTATTTT.

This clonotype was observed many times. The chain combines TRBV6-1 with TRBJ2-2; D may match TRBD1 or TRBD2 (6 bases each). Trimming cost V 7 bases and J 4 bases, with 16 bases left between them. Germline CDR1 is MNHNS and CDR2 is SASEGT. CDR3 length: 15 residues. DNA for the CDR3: TGTGCCAGCACCACGGTAGGGGGGACCACCGGGGAGCTGTTTTTT. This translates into CASTTVGGTTGELFF.

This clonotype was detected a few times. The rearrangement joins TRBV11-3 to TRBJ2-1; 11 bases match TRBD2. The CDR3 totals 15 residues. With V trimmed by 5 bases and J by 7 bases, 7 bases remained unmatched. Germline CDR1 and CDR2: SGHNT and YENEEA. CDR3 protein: CASSHGLAGFNEQFF. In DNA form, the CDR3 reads TGTGCCAGCAGCCACGGACTAGCGGGCTTTAATGAGCAGTTCTTC.

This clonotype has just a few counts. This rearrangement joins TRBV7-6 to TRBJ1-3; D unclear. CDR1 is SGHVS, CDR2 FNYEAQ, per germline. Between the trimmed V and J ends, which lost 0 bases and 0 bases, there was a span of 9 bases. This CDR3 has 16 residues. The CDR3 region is CASSLAAQTSGNTIYF. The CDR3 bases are TGTGCCAGCAGCTTAGCGGCCCAGACCTCTGGAAACACCATATATTTT.